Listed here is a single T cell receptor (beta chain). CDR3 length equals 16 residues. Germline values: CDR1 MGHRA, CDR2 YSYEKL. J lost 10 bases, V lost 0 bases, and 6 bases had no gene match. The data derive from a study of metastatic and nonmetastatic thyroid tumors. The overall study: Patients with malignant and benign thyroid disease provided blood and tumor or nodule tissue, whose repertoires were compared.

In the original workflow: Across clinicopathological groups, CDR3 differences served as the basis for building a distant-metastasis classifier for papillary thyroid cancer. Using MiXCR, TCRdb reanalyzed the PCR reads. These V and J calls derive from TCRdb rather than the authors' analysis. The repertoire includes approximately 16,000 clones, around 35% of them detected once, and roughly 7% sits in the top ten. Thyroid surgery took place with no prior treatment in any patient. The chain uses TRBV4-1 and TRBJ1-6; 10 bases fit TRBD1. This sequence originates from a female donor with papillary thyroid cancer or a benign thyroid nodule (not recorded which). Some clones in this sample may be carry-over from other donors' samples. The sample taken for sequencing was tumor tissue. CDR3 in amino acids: CASSQDGQGEWSPLHF. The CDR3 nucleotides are TGCGCCAGCAGCCAAGATGGACAGGGGGAATGGTCACCCCTCCACTTT.